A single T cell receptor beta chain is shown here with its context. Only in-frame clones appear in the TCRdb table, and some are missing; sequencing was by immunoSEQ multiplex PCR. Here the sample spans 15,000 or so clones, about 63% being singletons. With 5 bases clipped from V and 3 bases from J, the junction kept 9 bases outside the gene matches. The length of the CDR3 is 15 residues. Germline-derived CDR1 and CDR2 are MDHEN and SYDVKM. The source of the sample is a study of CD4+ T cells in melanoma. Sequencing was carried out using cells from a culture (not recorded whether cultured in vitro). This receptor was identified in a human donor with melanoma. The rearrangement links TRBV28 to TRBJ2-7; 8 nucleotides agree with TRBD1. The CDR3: CASSGTGSIIYEQYF. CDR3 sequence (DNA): TGTGCCAGCAGTGGGACAGGATCGATAATCTACGAGCAGTACTTC. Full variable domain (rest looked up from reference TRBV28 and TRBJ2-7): DVKVTQSSRYLVKRTGEKVFLECVQDMDHENMFWYRQDPGLGLRLIYFSYDVKMKEKGDIPEGYSVSREKKERFSLILESASTNQTSMYLCASSGTGSIIYEQYFGPGTRLTVT.